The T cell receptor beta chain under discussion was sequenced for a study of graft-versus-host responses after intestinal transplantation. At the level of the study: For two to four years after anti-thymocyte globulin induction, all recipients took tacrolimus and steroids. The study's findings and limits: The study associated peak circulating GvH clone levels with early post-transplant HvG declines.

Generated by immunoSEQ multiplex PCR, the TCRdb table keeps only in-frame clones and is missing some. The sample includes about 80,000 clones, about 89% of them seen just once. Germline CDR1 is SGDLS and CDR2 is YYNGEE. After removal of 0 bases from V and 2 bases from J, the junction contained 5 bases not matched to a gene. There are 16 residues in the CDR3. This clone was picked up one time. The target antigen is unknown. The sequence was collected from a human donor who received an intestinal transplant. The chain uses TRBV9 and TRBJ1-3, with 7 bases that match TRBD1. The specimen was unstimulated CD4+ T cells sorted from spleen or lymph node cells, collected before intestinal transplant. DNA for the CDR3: TGTGCCAGCAGCGTAGGCCCCGGGACAGCTGGAAACACCATATATTTT. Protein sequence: CASSVGPGTAGNTIYF.